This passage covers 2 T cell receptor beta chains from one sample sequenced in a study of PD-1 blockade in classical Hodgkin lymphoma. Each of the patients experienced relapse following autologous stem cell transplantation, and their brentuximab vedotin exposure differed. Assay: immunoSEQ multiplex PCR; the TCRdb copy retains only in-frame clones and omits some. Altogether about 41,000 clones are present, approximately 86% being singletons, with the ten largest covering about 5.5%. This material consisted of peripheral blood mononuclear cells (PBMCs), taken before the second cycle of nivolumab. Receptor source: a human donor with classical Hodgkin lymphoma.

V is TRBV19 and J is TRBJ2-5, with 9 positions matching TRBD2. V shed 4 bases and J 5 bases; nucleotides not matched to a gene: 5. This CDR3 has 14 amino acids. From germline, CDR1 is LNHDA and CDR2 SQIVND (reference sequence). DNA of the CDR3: TGTGCCAGTAGTAGGGGACTAGCACTTGAGACCCAGTACTTC. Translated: CASSRGLALETQYF. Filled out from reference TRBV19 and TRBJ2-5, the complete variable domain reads DGGITQSPKYLFRKEGQNVTLSCEQNLNHDAMYWYRQDPGQGLRLIYYSQIVNDFQKGDIAEGYSVSREKKESFPLTVTSAQKNPTAFYLCASSRGLALETQYFGPGTRLLVL.

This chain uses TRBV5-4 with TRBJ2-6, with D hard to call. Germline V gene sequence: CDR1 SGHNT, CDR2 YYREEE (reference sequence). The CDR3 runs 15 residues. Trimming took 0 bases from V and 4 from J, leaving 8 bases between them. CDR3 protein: CASSLVGSGANVLTF. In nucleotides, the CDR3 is TGTGCCAGCAGCTTGGTTGGTTCCGGGGCCAACGTCCTGACTTTC.